This entry lists 9 T cell receptor beta chains sequenced from one sample in a study of human T cells and chemical hapten exposure. Time point in this sample: patch test 2, 6 weeks after DPC sensitization. Noted treatment: therapeutic diphenylcyclopropenone sensitization with weekly scalp DPC. TCRdb redid the calling of the RACE reads with MiXCR, one entry per CDR3 protein. The sample includes approximately 97,000 distinct CDR3 sequences, 9.5% to 12% seen only once; the top ten take 3.2%. The sequenced sample was whole blood, obtained in connection with sensitization to the hapten diphenylcyclopropenone (DPC). These TCRs come from a middle-aged woman with alopecia areata. Some clones in this sample may be carry-over from other donors' samples.

This clonotype came up many times. The J gene is TRBJ2-5, the V gene TRBV5-6; TRBD2 might be the D (7 bases). Trimming removed 2 bases from V and 0 bases from J, with 14 bases in between. This CDR3 contains 16 residues. Germline assignment: CDR1 SGHDT and CDR2 YYEEEE. The CDR3, as DNA: TGTGCCAGCAGCTTCACGACGGGGGGCTACCAAGAGACCCAGTACTTC. Protein sequence: CASSFTTGGYQETQYF.

This chain uses TRBV24-1 with TRBJ2-2; D is unclear. The CDR3 consists of 15 residues. CDR1 is KGHDR and CDR2 is SFDVKD in the germline V gene. Trimming stripped 3 bases from V and 2 bases from J, with 9 bases between. CDR3 amino acids: CATSDARINTGELFF. The CDR3, as DNA: TGTGCCACCAGTGATGCCCGGATAAACACCGGGGAGCTGTTTTTT.

This clonotype was counted at least ten times. The gene calls are TRBV19 and TRBJ1-1, with TRBD1 as a possible D gene (5 bases). In germline, CDR1 is LNHDA, CDR2 SQIVND (reference sequence). The CDR3 is 16 residues long. V lost 3 bases to trimming and J lost 1 base, with 15 bases between them. The CDR3 protein is CASSIALVGRNTEAFF. As DNA, the CDR3 is TGTGCCAGTAGTATCGCTTTGGTGGGACGGAACACTGAAGCTTTCTTT.

The rearrangement uses TRBV20-1 and TRBJ2-7; D remains ambiguous. Per the germline V gene, CDR1 is DFQATT and CDR2 is SNEGSKA (reference sequence). V was trimmed by 4 bases and J by 0 bases, leaving 7 bases between them. The CDR3 sequence is 12 residues long. This CDR3 is CSAKGSSYEQYF. CDR3 coding DNA: TGCAGTGCTAAGGGCAGCTCCTACGAGCAGTACTTC.

The V gene is TRBV20-1, the J gene TRBJ1-6, with D possibly matching TRBD1 (5 bases). Trimming left V 1 base short and J 4 bases short, with 14 bases between. Germline loops: CDR1 DFQATT, CDR2 SNEGSKA (reference sequence). This CDR3 contains 16 residues. CDR3 sequence reads: CSARGSARGYNSPLHF. Here the CDR3 DNA reads TGCAGTGCTAGAGGCTCGGCTAGGGGTTATAATTCACCCCTCCACTTT.

This clonotype was seen a handful of times. The rearrangement uses TRBV27 and TRBJ2-3; D is possibly TRBD1 (6 bases). The germline V gene encodes CDR1 MNHEY and CDR2 SMNVEV (reference sequence). Trimming cost V 6 bases and J 10 bases, with 17 bases left between them. This CDR3 comprises 13 residues. Here the CDR3 reads CASSWGRVGAQYF. The DNA for the CDR3 is TGTGCCAGCAGCTGGGGGCGAGTCGGAGCGCAGTATTTT.

The chain uses TRBV19 and TRBJ2-7; the D call may be TRBD1 or TRBD2 (5 bases each). Germline CDR1 is LNHDA and CDR2 is SQIVND (reference sequence). This CDR3 has 13 residues. V gave up 6 bases and J gave up 0 bases, with 9 bases separating them. The CDR3 region has the DNA TGTGCCAGTAGCCGGGACCTCTCCTACGAGCAGTACTTC. Residues: CASSRDLSYEQYF.

This clonotype was recorded a few times. This rearrangement joins TRBV11-2 to TRBJ2-3, with unresolved D. Germline V CDR1 and CDR2: SGHAT, FQNNGV. This CDR3 has 11 residues. V lost 4 bases, J lost 5 bases, and 4 bases lay in between. CDR3: CASSSQDTQYF. The CDR3 nucleotides are TGTGCCAGCAGCTCCCAAGATACGCAGTATTTT. The full variable domain, completed using reference TRBV11-2 and TRBJ2-3, is EAGVAQSPRYKIIEKRQSVAFWCNPISGHATLYWYQQILGQGPKLLIQFQNNGVVDDSQLPKDRFSAERLKGVDSTLKIQPAKLEDSAVYLCASSSQDTQYFGPGTRLTVL.

The chain recombines TRBV18 with TRBJ2-7; perhaps TRBD1 as D (5 bases). Deletions cut 3 bases from V and 2 bases from J, with 5 bases between. This CDR3 comprises 12 residues. CDR1 KGHSH and CDR2 LQKENI come from the germline V gene. The CDR3 protein is CASSPGPYEQYF. The CDR3 DNA reads as TGTGCCAGCTCACCGGGGCCCTACGAGCAGTACTTC.